The entry below gives a single TCR beta chain sequence along with its context. The source of the sample is a study of blood T cell repertoires in COVID-19. Libraries were prepared by immunoSEQ multiplex PCR; TCRdb keeps only in-frame clonotypes and omits some of them. The sample includes more than 95,000 clones, around 90% of them seen just once. The sequence was obtained from a woman between 55 and 75 years old with acute or convalescent COVID-19. Sequenced input: peripheral blood.

The CDR3, as DNA: TGTGCCAGCAGTTCACTTGCTCAGGGGATCGAGCAGTACTTC. Residues: CASSSLAQGIEQYF. V gene TRBV28 combines with J gene TRBJ2-7, with TRBD1 as a possible D gene (6 bases). Germline CDR1 reads MDHEN; CDR2 reads SYDVKM. The V end lost 4 bases, the J end lost 6 bases, and 16 bases lay between the germline ends. This CDR3 contains 14 residues.